The subject of this entry is one TCR beta chain. Its antigen remains unidentified. This entry is derived from a study of shared clonotypes between healthy human individuals. General study points: Naive subsets usually exceeded memory subsets in estimated richness.

Trimming took off 0 bases at V and 0 bases at J, with 6 bases between the two ends. This CDR3 region has 16 residues. Germline CDR1 KGHSH, CDR2 LQKENI. The investigators split CD4+ cells into a CD45RA+ naive subset and a CD45RA-negative memory subset. Each subset's genomic DNA was shared equally among a number of immunoSEQ plates. Original processing methods: ImmunoSEQ output held junction-only sequences without quality scores, so filtering differed. The protocol was immunoSEQ multiplex PCR, while the TCRdb copy is restricted to in-frame clones and leaves out a portion. The D gene and trimming were derived from the DNA, and the V and J assignments and clone size from that table. The sample holds about 2,500,000 clones, around 90% seen once.

The material sequenced was naive CD4+ T cells sorted from blood. Subset denoted: CD45RA+ positively selected. The receptor comes from a man aged 18 to 29 in good health. The V and J genes are TRBV18 and TRBJ2-6; D is unresolved. The CDR3 DNA follows: TGTGCCAGCTCACCACCCTACAGCTCTGGGGCCAACGTCCTGACTTTC. This sequence encodes CASSPPYSSGANVLTF.